This T cell receptor beta chain is from a study of cytomegalovirus exposure and HLA in healthy donors. Overall study: A subsequent analysis stated that the 100 to 150 validation repertoires were run on the same platform as the roughly 670 first-cohort repertoires.

Overall study results and limits: Using the classifier, cytomegalovirus status was reportedly diagnosed with high specificity and sensitivity. Three of the chains that were CMV-associated were confirmed in vitro to be specific for CMV antigens.

With 6 bases clipped from V and 6 bases from J, the junction kept 9 bases outside the gene matches. The germline V gene encodes CDR1 LGHNA and CDR2 YSLEER. The CDR3 contains 14 residues. The donors were in the approximately 120-subject validation cohort; that cohort was separate from the approximately 730-subject first cohort. The table came from immunoSEQ multiplex PCR; TCRdb's copy has only in-frame clones and leaves some out. Of roughly 150,000 clones listed, approximately 87% are singletons. This clone was observed a few times. The target antigen is unknown. This chain joins TRBV4-3 and TRBJ1-1, with TRBD1 matching over 8 bases. This sequence originates from a woman aged 30 to 39 in good health and CMV-seronegative. Sequenced material: PBMCs. CDR3 amino acids: CASSLDRGVAEAFF. CDR3 coding DNA: TGCGCCAGCAGTCTCGACAGGGGCGTCGCTGAAGCTTTCTTT.